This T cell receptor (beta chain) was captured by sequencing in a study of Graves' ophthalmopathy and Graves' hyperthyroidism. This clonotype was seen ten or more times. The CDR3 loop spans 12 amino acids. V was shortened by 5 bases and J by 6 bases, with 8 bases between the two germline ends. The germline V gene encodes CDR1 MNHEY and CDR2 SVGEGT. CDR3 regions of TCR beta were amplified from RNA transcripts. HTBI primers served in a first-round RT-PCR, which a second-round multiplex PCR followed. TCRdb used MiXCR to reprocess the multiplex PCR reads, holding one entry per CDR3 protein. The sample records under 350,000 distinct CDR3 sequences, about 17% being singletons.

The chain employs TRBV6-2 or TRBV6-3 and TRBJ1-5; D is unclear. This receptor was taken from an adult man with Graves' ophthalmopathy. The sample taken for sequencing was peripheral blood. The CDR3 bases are TGTGCCAGCAGTAACGGCGGTCAGCCCCAGCATTTT. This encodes CASSNGGQPQHF.